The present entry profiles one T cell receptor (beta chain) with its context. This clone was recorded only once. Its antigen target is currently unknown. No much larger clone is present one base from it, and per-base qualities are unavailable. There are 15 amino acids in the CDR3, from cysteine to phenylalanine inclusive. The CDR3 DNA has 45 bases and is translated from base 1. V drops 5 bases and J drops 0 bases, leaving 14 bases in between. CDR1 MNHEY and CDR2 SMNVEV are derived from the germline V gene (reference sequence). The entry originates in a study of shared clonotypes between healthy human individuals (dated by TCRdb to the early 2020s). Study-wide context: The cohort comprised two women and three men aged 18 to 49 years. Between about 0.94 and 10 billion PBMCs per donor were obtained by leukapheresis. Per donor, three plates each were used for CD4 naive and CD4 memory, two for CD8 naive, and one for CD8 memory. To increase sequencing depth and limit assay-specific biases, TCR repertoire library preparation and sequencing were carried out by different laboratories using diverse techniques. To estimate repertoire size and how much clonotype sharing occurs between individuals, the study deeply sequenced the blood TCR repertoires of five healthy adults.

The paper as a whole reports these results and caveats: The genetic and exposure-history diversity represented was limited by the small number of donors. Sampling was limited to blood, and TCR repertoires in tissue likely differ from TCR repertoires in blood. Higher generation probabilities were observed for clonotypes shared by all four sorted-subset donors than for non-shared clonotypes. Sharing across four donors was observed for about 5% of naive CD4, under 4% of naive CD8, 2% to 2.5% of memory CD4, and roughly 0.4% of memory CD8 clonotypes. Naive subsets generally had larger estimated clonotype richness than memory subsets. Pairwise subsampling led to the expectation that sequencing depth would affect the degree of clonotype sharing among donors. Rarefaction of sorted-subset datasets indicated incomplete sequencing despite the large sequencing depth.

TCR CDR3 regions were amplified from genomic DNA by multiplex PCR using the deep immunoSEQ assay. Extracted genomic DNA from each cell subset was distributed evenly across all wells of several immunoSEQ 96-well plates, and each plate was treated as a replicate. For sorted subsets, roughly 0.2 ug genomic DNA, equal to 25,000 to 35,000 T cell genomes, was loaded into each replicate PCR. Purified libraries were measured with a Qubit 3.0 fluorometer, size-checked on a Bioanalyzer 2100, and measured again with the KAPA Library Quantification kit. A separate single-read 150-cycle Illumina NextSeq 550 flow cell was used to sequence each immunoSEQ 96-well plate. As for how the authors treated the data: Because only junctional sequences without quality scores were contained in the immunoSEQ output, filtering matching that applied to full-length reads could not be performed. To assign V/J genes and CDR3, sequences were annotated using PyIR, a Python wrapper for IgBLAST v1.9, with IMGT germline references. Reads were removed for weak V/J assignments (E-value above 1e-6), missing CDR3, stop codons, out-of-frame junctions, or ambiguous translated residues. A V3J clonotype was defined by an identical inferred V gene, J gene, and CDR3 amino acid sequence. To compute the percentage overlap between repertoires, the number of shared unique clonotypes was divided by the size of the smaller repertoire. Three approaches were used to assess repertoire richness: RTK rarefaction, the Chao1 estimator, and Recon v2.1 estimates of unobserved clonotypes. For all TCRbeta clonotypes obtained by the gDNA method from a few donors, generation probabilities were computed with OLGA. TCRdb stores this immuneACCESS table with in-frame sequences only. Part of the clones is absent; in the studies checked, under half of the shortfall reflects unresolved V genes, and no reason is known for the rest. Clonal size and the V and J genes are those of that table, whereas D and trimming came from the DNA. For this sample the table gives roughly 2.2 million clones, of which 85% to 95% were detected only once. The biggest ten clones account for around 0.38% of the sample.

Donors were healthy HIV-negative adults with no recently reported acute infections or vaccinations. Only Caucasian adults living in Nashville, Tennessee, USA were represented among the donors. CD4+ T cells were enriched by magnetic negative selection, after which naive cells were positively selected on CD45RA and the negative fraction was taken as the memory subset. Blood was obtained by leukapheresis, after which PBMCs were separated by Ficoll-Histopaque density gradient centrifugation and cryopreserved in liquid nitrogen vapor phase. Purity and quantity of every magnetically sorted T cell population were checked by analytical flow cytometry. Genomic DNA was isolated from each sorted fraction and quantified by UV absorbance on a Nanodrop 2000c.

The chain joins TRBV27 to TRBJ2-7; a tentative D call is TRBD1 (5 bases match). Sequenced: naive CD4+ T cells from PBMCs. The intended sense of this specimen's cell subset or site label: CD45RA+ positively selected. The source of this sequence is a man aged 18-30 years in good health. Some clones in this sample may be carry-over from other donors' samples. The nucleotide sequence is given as TGTGCCAGCAGTCTTATTAGGGGATCCTCCTACGAGCAGTACTTC. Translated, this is CASSLIRGSSYEQYF.